This TCR beta chain was sequenced for a study of spatial heterogeneity in lung cancer (dated by TCRdb to the late 2010s). The study in broad terms: More beta-chain than alpha-chain transcripts were consistently detected, likely reflecting higher beta-chain transcript abundance. At surgery, hundreds of tumor regions, roughly 63 matched nontumor lung samples and 50 to 60 PBMC samples were TCR-sequenced for both alpha and beta chains. In the raw uncorrected reads, each unique combination of TCR and UMI appeared more than ten times on average. Nonsynonymous mutation counts, determined by whole-exome sequencing of tumor tissue, were related to TCR repertoire features. A strong correlation was found between TCR transcript counts in tumor regions and a T cell transcriptional module score from matched bulk RNA-seq. In non-small cell lung cancer, the study made a quantitative comparison of TCR alpha and beta repertoires among multiple tumor regions, matched nontumor lung and blood. The research as a whole found: The tumor nonsynonymous mutation count correlated with the number of expanded alpha and beta TCRs within the tumor. Additional single-cell paired TCR alpha and beta sequencing was considered necessary to confirm, at a functional level, the hypothesis that regional TCRs recognize regional mutations. TCR-seq coverage of tumor T cells was estimated to be only about 6.7% for alpha chains and more than 11% for beta chains. Counts of ubiquitous and regional expanded TCRs correlated with counts of ubiquitous and regional nonsynonymous mutations, respectively.

Library preparation employed 5' RACE. Sequenced using a NextSeq 500. In the TCR library protocol, a unique molecular identifier was attached to each TCR cDNA molecule so that PCR and sequencing errors could be corrected. Per the original workflow: TCR identification, UMI-based error correction and CDR3 extraction were performed with Decombinator tools. Expanded TCRs were defined as those above a frequency of 2 per 1,000, corresponding to the top 1% of the tumor frequency distribution. Expanded tumor TCRs statistically deemed absent (corrected P<0.05) from at least one tumor region were classed as regional, and all other expanded tumor TCRs were classed as ubiquitous. Renyi diversity was calculated using the R vegan package after each repertoire was subsampled 100 times to 5,000 TCRs. CDR3 similarity networks were built from amino acid triplet string-kernel similarity, connecting CDR3s with pairwise similarity above 0.82. The public sequencing data were trimmed at Q25 with fastp and processed into clonotypes with MiXCR by TCRdb, which kept only in-frame beta chains. When rows share a CDR3 protein, they turn into one entry using the most common DNA and genes. TCRdb assigned the V and J calls; the authors' analysis was not used. This sample comprises around 100,000 distinct CDR3 sequences, approximately 4.4% of them detected only once. Clones ranked in the top ten supply roughly 20% of the sample.

What this sample's time point label stands for: sample taken at primary tumor resection. The donors were 65 to 90 patients from the lung TRACERx cohort who had early-stage, untreated non-small cell lung cancer. For TCR sequencing, whole RNA was extracted from tumor and nontumor lung tissue, or from cryopreserved PBMC samples, and no cell sorting was done. A patient was chosen for TCR sequencing only when enough RNA was available from at least two tumor regions. A lung pathologist reviewed the tumor and adjacent nontumor lung specimens before the specimens were selected. This clonotype has ten or more counts. Its antigen target is currently unknown. Per-nucleotide qualities are absent, and no much larger clonotype sits a single base away. Trimming takes 7 bases from V and 0 bases from J, and the germline ends sit 15 bases apart. The CDR3 contains 16 residues, cysteine and phenylalanine counted. Of the read, only the CDR3 DNA is kept; its 48 bases are in frame from base 1. From the germline V gene (reference sequence), CDR1 is SEHNR and CDR2 is FQNEAQ.

Source: lung tumor tissue, taken at surgery. The rearrangement joined TRBV7-9 to TRBJ2-2, with TRBD1 perhaps the D gene, on 5 matching bases. The source is a male donor with early-stage non-small cell lung cancer. The CDR3 protein: CASNPWGGPNTGELFF. The DNA reads TGTGCCAGCAACCCGTGGGGCGGACCGAACACCGGGGAGCTGTTTTTT.